This is a list of T cell receptor beta chains from one sample in a study of T cells in localized non-small cell lung cancer. Assay used: immunoSEQ multiplex PCR; TCRdb lists only in-frame clones, some missing. The table has 41,000 or so clones, 70% to 90% seen once. This specimen was peripheral blood, taken before any cancer treatment. These receptors all come from a woman aged 18 to 49 with stage III lung adenocarcinoma. Both conserved end residues are part of each CDR3. The order of the fields is CDR3 protein, CDR3 DNA, V gene, clone size, J gene, D gene. The D gene is left open where the match is weak. Not every row has a clone size; where given, it reads once, few, many or a size class.

CDR3: CASSFSVLFF
DNA: TGTGCCAGCAGTTTCTCCGTCCTATTTTTC
V: TRBV28
size: -
J: TRBJ1-2
D: -

CDR3: CASSSSGRANEQFF
DNA: TGTGCCAGCAGTTCATCAGGGAGGGCTAATGAGCAGTTCTTC
V: TRBV9
size: -
J: TRBJ2-1
D: TRBD2

CDR3: CASSLNGGSYNEQFF
DNA: TGTGCCAGCAGCTTAAACGGGGGGTCCTACAATGAGCAGTTCTTC
V: TRBV7-2
size: -
J: TRBJ2-1
D: TRBD2

CDR3: CASSEGGRTEAFF
DNA: TGTGCCAGCAGTGAGGGAGGTAGGACTGAAGCTTTCTTT
V: TRBV2
size: -
J: TRBJ1-1
D: -

CDR3: CAWSQGGTNEKLFF
DNA: TGTGCCTGGAGTCAGGGTGGGACTAATGAAAAACTGTTTTTT
V: TRBV30
size: -
J: TRBJ1-4
D: -

CDR3: CASSDRDGDSPLHF
DNA: TGTGCCAGCAGTGACAGGGACGGGGATTCACCCCTCCACTTT
V: TRBV6-4
size: -
J: TRBJ1-6
D: -

CDR3: CASSLGGWETQYF
DNA: TGCGCCAGCAGCTTGGGGGGTTGGGAGACCCAGTACTTC
V: TRBV5-1
size: -
J: TRBJ2-5
D: -

CDR3: CASSLRQGNTGELFF
DNA: TGCGCCAGCAGCTTGAGGCAGGGGAACACCGGGGAGCTGTTTTTT
V: TRBV5-1
size: -
J: TRBJ2-2
D: -

CDR3: CASSKTDEQFF
DNA: TGTGCCAGCAGCAAGACGGATGAGCAGTTCTTC
V: TRBV9
size: -
J: TRBJ2-1
D: -

CDR3: CASSLGSGGETQYF
DNA: TGTGCCAGCAGCTTGGGCAGCGGGGGAGAGACCCAGTACTTC
V: TRBV5-5
size: -
J: TRBJ2-5
D: TRBD2

CDR3: CASSSQKTQYF
DNA: TGCGCCAGCAGCTCGCAAAAGACCCAGTACTTC
V: TRBV5-1
size: -
J: TRBJ2-5
D: -

CDR3: CASSPPSNPISYEQYF
DNA: TGTGCCAGCAGTCCACCCTCTAATCCCATCAGCTACGAGCAGTACTTC
V: TRBV27
size: -
J: TRBJ2-7
D: -

CDR3: CASSHHGAGGGNEQFF
DNA: TGCGCCAGCAGCCACCACGGCGCGGGGGGGGGCAATGAGCAGTTCTTC
V: TRBV4-1
size: -
J: TRBJ2-1
D: TRBD2

CDR3: CASSLGQGSYLNEQFF
DNA: TGTGCCAGCTCACTGGGACAGGGCTCCTACCTCAATGAGCAGTTCTTC
V: TRBV18
size: -
J: TRBJ2-1
D: TRBD1

CDR3: CASADRGLEAFF
DNA: TGTGCCAGCGCGGACCGGGGTCTTGAAGCTTTCTTT
V: TRBV19
size: -
J: TRBJ1-1
D: -

CDR3: CASSQAVSLTGVHQPQHF
DNA: TGCGCCAGCAGCCAAGCCGTCTCCCTGACAGGCGTCCATCAGCCCCAGCATTTT
V: TRBV4-1
size: -
J: TRBJ1-5
D: -

CDR3: CASSQERNYGYTF
DNA: TGCGCCAGCAGCCAAGAGCGGAACTATGGCTACACCTTC
V: TRBV4-1
size: -
J: TRBJ1-2
D: -

CDR3: CASTSPYTDTQYF
DNA: TGTGCCAGCACCTCACCCTACACAGATACGCAGTATTTT
V: TRBV11-2
size: -
J: TRBJ2-3
D: -

CDR3: CASSLEGTGVRSYNEQFF
DNA: TGCGCCAGCAGCTTGGAGGGGACAGGGGTTCGGTCCTACAATGAGCAGTTCTTC
V: TRBV5-1
size: -
J: TRBJ2-1
D: TRBD1

CDR3: CASSLGDGKNIQYF
DNA: TGCGCCAGCAGCCTGGGGGACGGCAAAAACATTCAGTACTTC
V: TRBV5-1
size: -
J: TRBJ2-4
D: -

CDR3: CASSRTGEPTNEKLFF
DNA: TGCGCCAGCAGCCGCACAGGGGAACCAACTAATGAAAAACTGTTTTTT
V: TRBV5-1
size: -
J: TRBJ1-4
D: TRBD1

CDR3: CASSYLTTWEQFF
DNA: TGTGCCAGCAGTTACCTAACGACCTGGGAGCAGTTCTTC
V: TRBV6-5
size: -
J: TRBJ2-1
D: -

CDR3: CASSVVDRATEAFF
DNA: TGTGCCAGCAGCGTAGTCGACAGGGCAACTGAAGCTTTCTTT
V: TRBV9
size: -
J: TRBJ1-1
D: TRBD1

CDR3: CASSLDSNYGYTF
DNA: TGTGCCAGCAGCCTGGACAGTAACTATGGCTACACCTTC
V: TRBV7-3
size: -
J: TRBJ1-2
D: -

CDR3: CASSRDRALHF
DNA: TGTGCCAGCAGCCGGGACAGGGCCCTCCACTTT
V: TRBV5-6
size: -
J: TRBJ1-6
D: TRBD1

CDR3: CASSIPGLAGETQYF
DNA: TGCGCCAGCAGCATACCGGGACTAGCGGGGGAGACCCAGTACTTC
V: TRBV4-1
size: -
J: TRBJ2-5
D: TRBD2

CDR3: CASSLEWGSTDTQYF
DNA: TGTGCCAGCAGCTTAGAATGGGGGAGCACAGATACGCAGTATTTT
V: TRBV7-9
size: -
J: TRBJ2-3
D: -

CDR3: CASKLAGQETQYF
DNA: TGCGCCAGCAAGCTAGCGGGTCAAGAGACCCAGTACTTC
V: TRBV10-2
size: -
J: TRBJ2-5
D: TRBD2

CDR3: CASSPSGQETQYF
DNA: TGTGCCAGCAGCCCTTCGGGACAAGAGACCCAGTACTTC
V: TRBV4-2
size: -
J: TRBJ2-5
D: -

CDR3: CASSLIPGQGARTEAFF
DNA: TGCGCCAGCAGCTTGATACCGGGACAGGGGGCGCGAACTGAAGCTTTCTTT
V: TRBV5-1
size: few
J: TRBJ1-1
D: TRBD1

CDR3: CASSPGTEKNIQYF
DNA: TGTGCCAGCTCACCAGGGACAGAAAAAAACATTCAGTACTTC
V: TRBV18
size: -
J: TRBJ2-4
D: TRBD1

CDR3: CAPHRDGGGYTF
DNA: TGTGCCCCCCACCGGGACGGGGGGGGCTACACCTTC
V: TRBV10-3
size: -
J: TRBJ1-2
D: -

CDR3: CSARDSPRDTEAFF
DNA: TGCAGCGCCAGGGACAGCCCGAGGGACACTGAAGCTTTCTTT
V: TRBV29-1
size: few
J: TRBJ1-1
D: TRBD1

CDR3: CASSQEGLGGDNEQFF
DNA: TGTGCCAGCAGCCAGGAGGGACTAGGGGGGGACAATGAGCAGTTCTTC
V: TRBV4-2
size: -
J: TRBJ2-1
D: TRBD2

CDR3: CASSLMGGPQHF
DNA: TGTGCCAGCAGCTTAATGGGGGGACCCCAGCATTTT
V: TRBV7-3
size: few
J: TRBJ1-5
D: -

CDR3: CASSPAGQGTYEQYF
DNA: TGCGCCAGCAGCCCCGCGGGACAGGGGACCTACGAGCAGTACTTC
V: TRBV4-1
size: -
J: TRBJ2-7
D: TRBD1

CDR3: CASSEVNGKETQYF
DNA: TGTGCCAGCAGTGAGGTAAACGGGAAAGAGACCCAGTACTTC
V: TRBV2
size: -
J: TRBJ2-5
D: -

CDR3: CASSSWGTPLFGTEAFF
DNA: TGTGCCAGCAGTTCTTGGGGGACGCCTTTGTTTGGGACTGAAGCTTTCTTT
V: TRBV21-1
size: -
J: TRBJ1-1
D: -

CDR3: CASSNSRGFTGELFF
DNA: TGTGCCAGCAGCAATTCCAGGGGTTTCACCGGGGAGCTGTTTTTT
V: TRBV6-5
size: -
J: TRBJ2-2
D: -

CDR3: CASSLLEGGTQYF
DNA: TGTGCCAGCAGCTTACTTGAGGGGGGGACCCAGTACTTC
V: TRBV7-3
size: -
J: TRBJ2-5
D: -

CDR3: CASRDRELYGNTIYF
DNA: TGTGCCAGCAGGGACAGGGAACTCTATGGAAACACCATATATTTT
V: TRBV6-6
size: once
J: TRBJ1-3
D: TRBD1

CDR3: CASSFKRQGPYEQYF
DNA: TGTGCCAGCAGCTTTAAACGACAGGGACCCTACGAGCAGTACTTC
V: TRBV5-6
size: once
J: TRBJ2-7
D: TRBD1